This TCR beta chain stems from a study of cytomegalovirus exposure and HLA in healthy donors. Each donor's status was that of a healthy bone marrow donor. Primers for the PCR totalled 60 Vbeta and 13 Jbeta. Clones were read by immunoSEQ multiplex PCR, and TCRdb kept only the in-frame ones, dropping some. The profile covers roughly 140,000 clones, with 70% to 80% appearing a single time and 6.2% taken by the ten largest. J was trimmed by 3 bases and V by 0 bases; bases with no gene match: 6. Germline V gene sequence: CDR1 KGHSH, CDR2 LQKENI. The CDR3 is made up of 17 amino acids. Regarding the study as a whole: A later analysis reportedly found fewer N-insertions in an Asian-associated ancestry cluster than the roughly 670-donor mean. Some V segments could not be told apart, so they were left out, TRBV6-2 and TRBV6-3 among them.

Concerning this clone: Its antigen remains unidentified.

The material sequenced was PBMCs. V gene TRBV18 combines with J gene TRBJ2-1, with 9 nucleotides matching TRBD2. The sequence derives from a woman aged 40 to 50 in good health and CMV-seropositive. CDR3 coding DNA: TGTGCCAGCTCACCACCGTCGCTAGCGGGATACTACAATGAGCAGTTCTTC. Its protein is CASSPPSLAGYYNEQFF. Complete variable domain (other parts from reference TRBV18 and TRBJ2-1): NAGVMQNPRHLVRRRGQEARLRCSPMKGHSHVYWYRQLPEEGLKFMVYLQKENIIDESGMPKERFSAEFPKEGPSILRIQQVVRGDSAAYFCASSPPSLAGYYNEQFFGPGTRLTVL.